Following are 3 T cell receptor beta chains from one sample sequenced in a study of blood T cell repertoires in COVID-19. TCRdb's table, derived via immunoSEQ multiplex PCR, lists solely in-frame clones and lacks some. The sample shows approximately 210,000 clones, approximately 90% of them seen only once. The specimen sequenced was peripheral blood. All receptors come from a man aged 65-85 years with acute or convalescent COVID-19.

DNA for the CDR3: TGTGCCAGCAGCCTTCGGACTATCACTGAAGCTTTCTTT. It translates to CASSLRTITEAFF. The chain links TRBV12-3 or TRBV12-4 to TRBJ1-1; the D is unclear. Trimming removed 6 bases from V and 4 bases from J, with 12 bases in between. This CDR3 is built from 13 residues.

This clone was detected a few times. This chain links TRBV4-3 with TRBJ2-5, with TRBD2 matching over 14 bases. Germline trimming cut 4 bases from V and 1 base from J; bases unmatched to any gene: 11. Germline assignment: CDR1 LGHNA and CDR2 YSLEER. The CDR3 is 19 amino acids. The CDR3 reads CASSRGLAGVGVGQETQYF. In DNA form, the CDR3 reads TGCGCCAGCAGCCGGGGACTAGCGGGAGTGGGGGTGGGCCAAGAGACCCAGTACTTC.

This clone was picked up one time. The gene calls are TRBV3-1 (or the pseudogene TRBV3-2) and TRBJ2-1; weak D call: TRBD2 (6 bases). The CDR3 is 14 amino acids. Germline V gene lookup returns CDR1 LGHDT and CDR2 YNNKEL (reference sequence). Trimming removed 0 bases at V and 15 bases at J, with 18 bases between. The CDR3 DNA reads TGTGCCAGCAGCCAAGATTGGAGCGCGGGAAGATGGTTCTTC. This translates into CASSQDWSAGRWFF.